These T cell receptor beta chains were read from a single sample in a study of CD8+CD57+ T cells in acquired aplastic anemia. TCRdb processed the reads anew with MiXCR; each CDR3 protein has one entry. The sample has about 68,000 distinct CDR3 sequences; approximately 51% are singletons. Sequencing was carried out using sorted CD4+, CD8+, or CD8+CD57+ T cells (not recorded which) from PBMCs. The receptors derive from a human donor in good health, serving as a control. Each CDR3 is given with its conserved first and last residue. The order of the fields is V gene, D gene, clone size, J gene, CDR3 DNA, CDR3 protein. A D gene is named only where the DNA matches it firmly. Size is omitted from some rows. Given values are once, few, many or a class for expanded clones.

>TRBV13|TRBD2|many|TRBJ2-1
TGTGCCAGCAGAACTTGGGGGGGTTACAATGAGCAGTTCTTC
CASRTWGGYNEQFF
>TRBV10-1|.|medium-sized|TRBJ2-3
TGCGCCAGCAGTGCCTCACTCAGTCTCGCAGATACGCAGTATTTT
CASSASLSLADTQYF
>TRBV10-3|.|.|TRBJ2-1
TGTGCCACACGGGCCCCGGACAATGAGCAGTTCTTC
CATRAPDNEQFF
>TRBV9|TRBD2|.|TRBJ2-1
TGTGCCAGCAGCGGACAGACTAGCGGGAGCGGGAATGAGCAGTTCTTC
CASSGQTSGSGNEQFF
>TRBV29-1|.|few|TRBJ2-1
TGCAGCGTTGTGGCTCGGGCAGTCGGCAGTGAGCAGTTCTTC
CSVVARAVGSEQFF
>TRBV10-2|TRBD2|.|TRBJ2-7
TGCGCCAGCAGTGCCCCGGGACTAGACGCCGACGAGCAGTACTTC
CASSAPGLDADEQYF
>TRBV29-1|.|few|TRBJ1-3
TGCAGCGTTGAGGGGCTAGCGGCTAGCGGAAACACCATATATTTT
CSVEGLAASGNTIYF
>TRBV15|.|.|TRBJ1-6
TGTGCCACCAGCAGAGACAACTATAATTCACCCCTCCACTTT
CATSRDNYNSPLHF
>TRBV15|TRBD1|many|TRBJ2-6
TGTGCCACCAGCCCGGGACAGGATTCTGGGGCCAACGTCCTGACTTTC
CATSPGQDSGANVLTF
>TRBV5-4|.|many|TRBJ1-1
TGTGCCAGCAGACGGACAGAAAACACTGAAGCTTTCTTT
CASRRTENTEAFF
>TRBV6-5|.|.|TRBJ2-7
TGTGCCAGCAGTTCGATCTACGAGCAGTACTTC
CASSSIYEQYF
>TRBV12-3/TRBV12-4|TRBD1|many|TRBJ2-7
TGTGCCAGCAGTGCCGGACAGGGATCCTACGAGCAGTACTTC
CASSAGQGSYEQYF
>TRBV3-1|.|.|TRBJ1-2
TGTGCCAGCAGCCAAGAGGACCCACAGGGTCGGGGGGGCTACACCTTC
CASSQEDPQGRGGYTF
>TRBV10-3|TRBD1|.|TRBJ2-7
TGTGCCAGCAGGGGGGACAGGGACTCCTACGAGCAGTACTTC
CASRGDRDSYEQYF
>TRBV2|TRBD2|few|TRBJ2-5
TGTGCCAGCAGGTGGGAGGGAGAGACCCAGTACTTC
CASRWEGETQYF
>TRBV7-9|.|many|TRBJ2-2
TGTGCCAGCAGCCACCAGGGAAGGTGGGGGGGCCTCACCGGGGAGCTGTTTTTT
CASSHQGRWGGLTGELFF
>TRBV2|.|.|TRBJ1-3
TGTGCCACCAGTGAAAGTCTGGACTCTGGAAACACCATATATTTT
CATSESLDSGNTIYF
>TRBV5-6|.|few|TRBJ1-1
TGTGCCAGCAGCCCCCGTAAACTCATGTACACTGAAGCTTTCTTT
CASSPRKLMYTEAFF
>TRBV7-8|.|.|TRBJ2-7
TGTGCCAGCAGCACCGATCGGAGCACCCGGAGCTCCTACGAGCAGTACTTC
CASSTDRSTRSSYEQYF
>TRBV3-1|.|many|TRBJ1-1
TGTGCCAGCAGCCAATGGGCAGGCATGAACACTGAAGCTTTCTTT
CASSQWAGMNTEAFF
>TRBV10-3|TRBD1|.|TRBJ2-7
TGTGCCACCCATCGGGCTGGGGGACAGGGGAACTACGAGCAGTACTTC
CATHRAGGQGNYEQYF
>TRBV7-2|.|.|TRBJ2-6
TGTGCCAGCAGCCCCCACAACGTCCTGACTTTC
CASSPHNVLTF
>TRBV2|.|many|TRBJ2-5
TGTGCCAGCGTGACCTGGGAGACCCAGTACTTC
CASVTWETQYF
>TRBV10-1|.|.|TRBJ2-7
TGCGCCAGCAGCACTTCCCGTACCTACGAGCAGTACTTC
CASSTSRTYEQYF
>TRBV10-1|.|.|TRBJ1-1
TGCGCCAGCACCCCGGACACGTACTCTGAAGCTTTCTTT
CASTPDTYSEAFF
>TRBV19|.|.|TRBJ2-7
TGTGCCAGTAGTACACCGAAAGGGACGACCTACGAGCAGTACTTC
CASSTPKGTTYEQYF
>TRBV11-1|.|.|TRBJ2-1
TGTGCCAGCAGCTTAGCTAGGGGGAACAATGAGCAGTTCTTC
CASSLARGNNEQFF
>TRBV10-3|.|.|TRBJ2-1
TGTGCCATAAATACAGGCGTTGGAGAGTTCTTC
CAINTGVGEFF
>TRBV20-1|TRBD2|.|TRBJ2-1
TGCAGTGCTAGTGGGGGGGGACTAGCTTCCTTGAGCTCCTACAATGAGCAGTTCTTC
CSASGGGLASLSSYNEQFF
>TRBV6-1|TRBD2|many|TRBJ2-5
TGTGCCAGCAGTAGACTAGCGGGAAACCAAGAGACCCAGTACTTC
CASSRLAGNQETQYF
>TRBV2|.|.|TRBJ2-7
TGTGCCAGCAGTGAGCAGACTAGTATCGGCCACGAGCGGTACTTC
CASSEQTSIGHERYF
>TRBV7-9|TRBD2|.|TRBJ2-1
TGTGCCAGCAGCGTTTCTAGCGGGGGGGCCTCTTTCTTC
CASSVSSGGASFF
>TRBV7-9|TRBD1|.|TRBJ1-1
TGTGCCAGCAGGAGACAGGGGGACACTGAAGCTTTCTTT
CASRRQGDTEAFF
>TRBV2|.|.|TRBJ1-5
TGTGCCAGCAGTGACAGGAATAATCAGCCCCAGCATTTT
CASSDRNNQPQHF
>TRBV11-2|.|.|TRBJ1-1
TGTGCCAGCAGCTTAGATCGACATAGTGAAGCTTTCTTT
CASSLDRHSEAFF
>TRBV15|.|.|TRBJ2-3
TGTGCCACCAGCAGAGAGCGGGCAACAGGGACAGATACGCAGTATTTT
CATSRERATGTDTQYF
>TRBV27|.|many|TRBJ1-2
TGTGCCAGCAGTTTGAACAGCGGCCTTTATGGCTACACCTTC
CASSLNSGLYGYTF
>TRBV7-9|TRBD1|.|TRBJ1-4
TGTGCCAGCAGCTTAGAGGGGACAGCCGAAAAACTGTTTTTT
CASSLEGTAEKLFF
>TRBV7-9|.|many|TRBJ1-1
TGTGCCAGCAGCTTATGGTCCGGAGGCAGGGCGGATACTGAAGCTTTCTTT
CASSLWSGGRADTEAFF
>TRBV6-2/TRBV6-3|.|many|TRBJ2-7
TGTGCCAGCAGTCACAGGTCCAAAGCCCCCTACGAGCAGTACTTC
CASSHRSKAPYEQYF
>TRBV11-2|TRBD2|.|TRBJ2-7
TGTGCCAGCAGCTTATTTAGCGGGAGGGCCGAGTCCTACGAGCAGTACTTC
CASSLFSGRAESYEQYF
>TRBV10-3|TRBD1|.|TRBJ1-1
TGTGCCATCAGACCCGGGACAGGGACGACGTTGGGCACTGAAGCTTTCTTT
CAIRPGTGTTLGTEAFF
>TRBV14|.|many|TRBJ1-2
TGTGCCAGCAGCCAAGAAGGCCGGGGATCTGCTAACTATGGCTACACCTTC
CASSQEGRGSANYGYTF
>TRBV14|.|.|TRBJ2-3
TGTGCCAGCAGCCAAGTTGGGGGGGATACGCAGTATTTT
CASSQVGGDTQYF
>TRBV4-1|TRBD1|many|TRBJ2-1
TGCGCCAGCAGCCTTTCCGGGACAGCTTACAATGAGCAGTTCTTC
CASSLSGTAYNEQFF
>TRBV29-1|TRBD1|.|TRBJ1-2
TGCAGCGTTGGATCGGGACAGGAAACCTATGGCTACACCTTC
CSVGSGQETYGYTF
>TRBV5-1|TRBD2|many|TRBJ2-3
TGCGCCAGCAGCTTGGGAACGGGGGGAACCACAGATACGCAGTATTTT
CASSLGTGGTTDTQYF
>TRBV7-9|TRBD2|many|TRBJ2-7
TGTGCCAGCAGCTTAACCCAGGAGCGGGAGGGGTACGAGCAGTACTTC
CASSLTQEREGYEQYF
>TRBV24-1|.|.|TRBJ1-2
TGTGCCACCAGTGATTCTTTTATGGCTGACTACACCTTC
CATSDSFMADYTF
>TRBV4-1|TRBD1|.|TRBJ1-6
TGCGCCAGCAGCCGACGACAGGGGGATTCACCCCTCCACTTT
CASSRRQGDSPLHF
>TRBV12-3/TRBV12-4|TRBD2|many|TRBJ2-1
TGTGCCAGCAGTTTTAGCGGGAGGGCCTACAATGAGCAGTTCTTC
CASSFSGRAYNEQFF
>TRBV24-1|TRBD2|.|TRBJ2-1
TGTGCCACCAGTGCGACTAGCGGGTGCGGCAATGAGCAGTTCTTC
CATSATSGCGNEQFF
>TRBV20-1|.|.|TRBJ2-1
TGCAGTGCCCCGTTCAATGAGCAGTTCTTC
CSAPFNEQFF
>TRBV25-1|.|.|TRBJ1-2
TGTGCCAGCAGTGAATTTAAAGCGGATGGCTACACCTTC
CASSEFKADGYTF
>TRBV6-1|TRBD2|.|TRBJ2-7
TGTGCCAGCAGTCAGACAGGACTAGCGGGGGCTTACGAGCAGTACTTC
CASSQTGLAGAYEQYF
>TRBV12-3/TRBV12-4|.|many|TRBJ2-7
TGTGCCAGCAGCCTCTCATTAGGGACCGAGCAGTACTTC
CASSLSLGTEQYF
>TRBV6-6|TRBD1|many|TRBJ1-6
TGTGCCAGCAGTTCCAGGACAGGGGATTCACCCCTCCACTTT
CASSSRTGDSPLHF
>TRBV6-1|TRBD1|many|TRBJ1-1
TGTGCCAGCAGTGTCGGGACAGGGGGAACTCGGGCTTTCTTT
CASSVGTGGTRAFF
>TRBV15|.|.|TRBJ2-5
TGTGCCACCAGCAGAGGCGGCAGCGGGCAAGAGACCCAGTACTTC
CATSRGGSGQETQYF